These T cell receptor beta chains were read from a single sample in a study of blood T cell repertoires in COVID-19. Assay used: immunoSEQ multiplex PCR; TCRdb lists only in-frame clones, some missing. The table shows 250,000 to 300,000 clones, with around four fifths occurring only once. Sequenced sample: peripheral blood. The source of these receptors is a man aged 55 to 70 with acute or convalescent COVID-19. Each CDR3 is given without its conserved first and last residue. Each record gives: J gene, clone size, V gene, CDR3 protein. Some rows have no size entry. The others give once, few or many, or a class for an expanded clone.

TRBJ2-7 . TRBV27 ASSLGASYEQY
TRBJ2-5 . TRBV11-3 ASSLGGTGGLETQY
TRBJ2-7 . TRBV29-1 SVKRGSYEQY
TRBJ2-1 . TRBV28 ASILTASSYNEQF
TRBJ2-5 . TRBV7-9 ASSLDRGRAAETQY
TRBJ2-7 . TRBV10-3 AISPGLAGNSYEQY
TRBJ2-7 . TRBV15 ATSRAGGGGEQY
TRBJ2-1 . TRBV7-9 ASSPRTSGLYNEQF
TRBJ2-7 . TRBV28 ASSFEQGASYEQY
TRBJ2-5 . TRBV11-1 ASSPRGSSETQY
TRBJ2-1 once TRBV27 ASSLSAGSYNEQF
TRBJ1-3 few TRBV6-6 ASSTTTGIGNTIY
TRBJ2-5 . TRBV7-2 ASSLSDRPYQETQY
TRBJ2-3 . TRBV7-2 ASSPGGLAGVDTQY
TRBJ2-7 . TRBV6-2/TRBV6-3 ASSYPRDSGTSGAGNEQY
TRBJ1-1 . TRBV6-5 ASSNQAGGTEAF
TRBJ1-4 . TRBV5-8 ASSLRESEKLF
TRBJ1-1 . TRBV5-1 ASSLGSTLKTEAF
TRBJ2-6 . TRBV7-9 ASTQRSSGANVLT
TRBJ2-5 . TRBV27 ASSHGLAGVGETQY
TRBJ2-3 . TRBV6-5 TSVSLTDTQY
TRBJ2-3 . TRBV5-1 ASSLQGDRDTQY
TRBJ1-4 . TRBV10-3 AISVNRGQDEKLF
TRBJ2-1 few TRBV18 ASSLQPAYNEQF
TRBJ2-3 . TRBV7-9 ASSFPRSTGATDTQY
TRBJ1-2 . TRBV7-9 ASSLASGNYGYT
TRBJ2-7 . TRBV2 ASSGQGTTYEQY
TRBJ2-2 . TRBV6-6 ASSYSAGPNTGELF
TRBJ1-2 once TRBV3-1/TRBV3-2 ASSLGDYGYT
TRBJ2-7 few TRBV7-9 ASSGTGPYEQY
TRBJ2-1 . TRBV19 ASSPGGGTGEQF
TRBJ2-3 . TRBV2 ASSWGGQSTDTQY
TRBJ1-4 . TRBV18 ASSLRGTNEKLF
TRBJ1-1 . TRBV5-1 ASSLGPEAF
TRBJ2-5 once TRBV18 ASSTGTAQETQY
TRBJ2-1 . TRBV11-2 ASSSTGLAYNEQF
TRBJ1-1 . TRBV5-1 ASSFQDSPARVAF
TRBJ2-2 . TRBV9 ASSISGENTGELF
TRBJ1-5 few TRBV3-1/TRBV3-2 ASSHPSDRGRFNSNQPQH
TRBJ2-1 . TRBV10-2 ASSQSTRRNEQF
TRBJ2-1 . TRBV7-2 ASSAQAGVGNEQF
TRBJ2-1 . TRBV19 ASSWAGSVAGGVRDEQF
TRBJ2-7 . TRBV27 ASSLRSGGWYEQY
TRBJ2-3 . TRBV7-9 ASIPGTVGPDTQY
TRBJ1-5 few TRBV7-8 ASSPFSRVGNQPQH
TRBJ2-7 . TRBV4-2 ASREGRDHLYEQY
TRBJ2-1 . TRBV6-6 ASNSKSYNEQF
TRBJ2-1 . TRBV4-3 ASSPFSGRPYNEQF
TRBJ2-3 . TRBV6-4 ASSIHSGGADTQY
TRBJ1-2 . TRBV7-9 ASSLEGGRVYGYT
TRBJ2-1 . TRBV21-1 ASSKCKDRGSHEQF